The T cell receptor beta chain under discussion was sequenced for a study of cytomegalovirus exposure and HLA in healthy donors. General observations from the study: It was in a later analysis that TCR association rates were seen to vary by HLA locus, highest for DRB1 and lowest for HLA-C. Likely technical artifact: a cluster of highly shared sequence variants. Per published accounts, TCR beta sequences correctly predicted the HLA-A and HLA-B alleles of most subjects. An apparent linkage of common viral pathogens to several of the most significant clusters emerged in a later analysis.

The PCR had 60 Vbeta and 13 Jbeta primers. The assay was immunoSEQ multiplex PCR, and TCRdb's table has in-frame clones only and misses some. Found here are 150,000 to 200,000 clones, around four fifths of them singletons; the top ten hold more than 1.1%. CDR1 and CDR2 (germline): MGHDK, SYGVNS. The CDR3 extends over 13 amino acids. The V gene end was trimmed by 0 bases and the J gene end by 12 bases; junction bases not matched to a gene: 5. With respect to this clone: Its antigen is currently unknown.

The TCR originated in a young woman in good health and CMV-seronegative. The chain couples TRBV25-1 to TRBJ1-1; 9 positions match TRBD1. The specimen sequenced was PBMCs. CDR3 nucleotide sequence: TGTGCCAGCAGTGAATACCGGACAGGGGTAACTTTCTTT. Its translation is CASSEYRTGVTFF.